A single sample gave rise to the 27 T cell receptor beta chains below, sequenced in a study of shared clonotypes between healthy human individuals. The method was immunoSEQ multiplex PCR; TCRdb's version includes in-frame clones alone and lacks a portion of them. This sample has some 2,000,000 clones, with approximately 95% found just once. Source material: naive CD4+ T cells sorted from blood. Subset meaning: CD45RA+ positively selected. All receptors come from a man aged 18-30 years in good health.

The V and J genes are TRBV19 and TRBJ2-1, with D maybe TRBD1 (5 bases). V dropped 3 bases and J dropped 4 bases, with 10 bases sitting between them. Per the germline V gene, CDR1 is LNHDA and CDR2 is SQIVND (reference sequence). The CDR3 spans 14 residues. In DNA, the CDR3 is TGTGCCAGTAGTATGGTCAGGGCTTACAATGAGCAGTTCTTC. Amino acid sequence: CASSMVRAYNEQFF.

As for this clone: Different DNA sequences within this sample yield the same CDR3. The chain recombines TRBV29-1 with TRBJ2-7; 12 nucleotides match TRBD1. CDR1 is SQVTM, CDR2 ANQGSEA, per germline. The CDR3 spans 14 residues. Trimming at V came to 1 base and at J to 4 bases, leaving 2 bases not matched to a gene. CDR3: CSVEGGQGAYEQYF. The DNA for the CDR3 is TGCAGCGTTGAAGGGGGACAGGGGGCTTACGAGCAGTACTTC.

CDR3 residues: CASGPPGQAGNQPQHF. The CDR3 region has the DNA TGTGCTAGTGGTCCACCGGGACAGGCTGGCAATCAGCCCCAGCATTTT. The chain has TRBV12-5 and TRBJ1-5; 8 nucleotides align to TRBD1. The germline CDR1 and CDR2 sequences are LGHNT and FRNRAP. CDR3 length equals 16 residues. V gave up 5 bases and J gave up 2 bases; unmatched junction bases: 8.

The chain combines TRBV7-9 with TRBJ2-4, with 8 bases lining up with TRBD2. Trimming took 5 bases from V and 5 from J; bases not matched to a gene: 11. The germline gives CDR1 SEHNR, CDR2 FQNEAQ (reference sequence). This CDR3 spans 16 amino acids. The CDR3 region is CASSPYGRATQNIQYF. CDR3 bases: TGTGCCAGCAGCCCCTACGGGAGGGCAACCCAAAACATTCAGTACTTC.

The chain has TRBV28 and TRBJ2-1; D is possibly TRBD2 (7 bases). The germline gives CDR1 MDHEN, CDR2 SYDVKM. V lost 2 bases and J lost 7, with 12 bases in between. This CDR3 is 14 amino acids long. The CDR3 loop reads CASSLRGAWNEQFF. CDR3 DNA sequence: TGTGCCAGCAGTTTACGGGGGGCATGGAATGAGCAGTTCTTC.

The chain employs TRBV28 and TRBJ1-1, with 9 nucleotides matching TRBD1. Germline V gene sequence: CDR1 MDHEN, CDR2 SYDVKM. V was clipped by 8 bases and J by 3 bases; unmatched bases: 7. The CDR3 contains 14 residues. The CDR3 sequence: CASSSRTGDTEAFF. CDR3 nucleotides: TGTGCCAGCTCATCCAGGACAGGGGACACTGAAGCTTTCTTT.

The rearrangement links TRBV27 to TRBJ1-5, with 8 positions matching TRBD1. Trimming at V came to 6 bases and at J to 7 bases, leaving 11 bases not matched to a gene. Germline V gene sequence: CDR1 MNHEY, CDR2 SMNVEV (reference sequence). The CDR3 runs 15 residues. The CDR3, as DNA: TGTGCCAGCAGGAGACAGGGGACGGGGGAGCAGCCCCAGCATTTT. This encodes CASRRQGTGEQPQHF.

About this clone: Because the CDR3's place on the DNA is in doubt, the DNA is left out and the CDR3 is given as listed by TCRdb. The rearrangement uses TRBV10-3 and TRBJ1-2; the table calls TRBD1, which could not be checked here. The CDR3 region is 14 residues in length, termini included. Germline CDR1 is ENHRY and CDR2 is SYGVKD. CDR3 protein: CAISSSGQGIGYTF.

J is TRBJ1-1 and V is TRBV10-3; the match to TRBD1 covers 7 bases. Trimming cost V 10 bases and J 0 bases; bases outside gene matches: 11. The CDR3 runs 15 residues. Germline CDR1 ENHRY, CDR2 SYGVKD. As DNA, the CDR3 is TGTGCCAACCTAATTCCGGGACAGATGAACACTGAAGCTTTCTTT. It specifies CANLIPGQMNTEAFF.

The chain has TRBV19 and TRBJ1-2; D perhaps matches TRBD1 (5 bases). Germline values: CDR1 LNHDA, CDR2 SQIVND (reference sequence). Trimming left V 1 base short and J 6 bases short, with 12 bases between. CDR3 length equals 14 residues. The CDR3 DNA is TGTGCCAGTAGTATAGGAGGCAGGGACCATGGCTACACCTTC. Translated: CASSIGGRDHGYTF.

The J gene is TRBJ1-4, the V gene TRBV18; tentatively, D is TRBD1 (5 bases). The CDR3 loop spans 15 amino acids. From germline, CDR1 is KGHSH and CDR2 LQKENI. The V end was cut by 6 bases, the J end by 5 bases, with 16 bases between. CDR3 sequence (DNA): TGTGCCAGCTCCCCAGAGGGGAGAAGAAATGAAAAACTGTTTTTT. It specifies CASSPEGRRNEKLFF.

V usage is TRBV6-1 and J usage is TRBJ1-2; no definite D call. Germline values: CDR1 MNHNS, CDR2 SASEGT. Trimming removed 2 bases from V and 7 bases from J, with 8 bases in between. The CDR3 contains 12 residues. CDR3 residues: CASSEHSPGYTF. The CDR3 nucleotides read TGTGCCAGCAGTGAACATAGCCCTGGCTACACCTTC.

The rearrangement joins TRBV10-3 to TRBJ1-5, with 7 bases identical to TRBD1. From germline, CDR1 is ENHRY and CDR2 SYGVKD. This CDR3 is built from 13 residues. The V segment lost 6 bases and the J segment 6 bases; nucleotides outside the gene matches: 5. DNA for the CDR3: TGTGCCATCAGACAGGGGCAAGGTCAGCCCCAGCATTTT. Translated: CAIRQGQGQPQHF.

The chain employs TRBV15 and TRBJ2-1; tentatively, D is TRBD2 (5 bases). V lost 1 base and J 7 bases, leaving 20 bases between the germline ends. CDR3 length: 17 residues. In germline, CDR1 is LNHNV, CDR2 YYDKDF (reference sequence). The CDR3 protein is CATSRASAAERGNEQFF. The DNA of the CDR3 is TGTGCCACCAGCAGAGCCTCGGCAGCGGAAAGAGGGAATGAGCAGTTCTTC.

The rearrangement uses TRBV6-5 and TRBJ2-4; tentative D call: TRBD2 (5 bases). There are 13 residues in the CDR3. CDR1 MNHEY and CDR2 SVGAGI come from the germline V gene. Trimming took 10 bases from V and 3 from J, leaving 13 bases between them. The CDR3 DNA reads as TGTGCCACCCGCCGGGATGGCAAAAACATTCAGTACTTC. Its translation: CATRRDGKNIQYF.

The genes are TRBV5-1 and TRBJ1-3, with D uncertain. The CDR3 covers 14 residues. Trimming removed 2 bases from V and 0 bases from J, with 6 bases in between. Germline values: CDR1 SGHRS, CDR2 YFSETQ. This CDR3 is CASSLEDSGNTIYF. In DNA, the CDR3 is TGCGCCAGCAGCTTAGAAGACTCTGGAAACACCATATATTTT.

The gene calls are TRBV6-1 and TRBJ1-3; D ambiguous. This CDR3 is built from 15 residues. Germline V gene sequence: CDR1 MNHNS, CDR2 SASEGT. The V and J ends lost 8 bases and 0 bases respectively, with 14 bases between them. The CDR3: CASSLGRGSGNTIYF. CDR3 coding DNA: TGTGCCAGCTCGCTTGGTAGAGGCTCTGGAAACACCATATATTTT.

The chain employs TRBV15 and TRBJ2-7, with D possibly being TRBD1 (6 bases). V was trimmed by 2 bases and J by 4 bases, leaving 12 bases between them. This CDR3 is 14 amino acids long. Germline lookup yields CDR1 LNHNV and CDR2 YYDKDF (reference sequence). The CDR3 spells CATSRIDRSYEQYF. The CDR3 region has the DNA TGTGCCACCAGCAGAATCGACAGGTCGTACGAGCAGTACTTC.

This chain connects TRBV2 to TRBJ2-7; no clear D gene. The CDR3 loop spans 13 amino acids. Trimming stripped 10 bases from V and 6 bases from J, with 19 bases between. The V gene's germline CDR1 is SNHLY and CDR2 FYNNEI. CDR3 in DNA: TGTGCCACCCGGGCGGAATGGGGTGGCGAGCAGTACTTC. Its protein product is CATRAEWGGEQYF. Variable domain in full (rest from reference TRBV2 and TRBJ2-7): EPEVTQTPSHQVTQMGQEVILRCVPISNHLYFYWYRQILGQKVEFLVSFYNNEISEKSEIFDDQFSVERPDGSNFTLKIRSTKLEDSAMYFCATRAEWGGEQYFGPGTRLTVT.

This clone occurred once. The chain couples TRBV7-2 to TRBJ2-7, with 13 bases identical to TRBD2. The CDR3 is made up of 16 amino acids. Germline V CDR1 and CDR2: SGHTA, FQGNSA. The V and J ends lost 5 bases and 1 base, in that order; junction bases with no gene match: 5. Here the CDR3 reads CASSLRTSGGSYEQYF. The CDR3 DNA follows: TGTGCCAGCAGCCTCCGGACTAGCGGGGGTTCCTACGAGCAGTACTTC.

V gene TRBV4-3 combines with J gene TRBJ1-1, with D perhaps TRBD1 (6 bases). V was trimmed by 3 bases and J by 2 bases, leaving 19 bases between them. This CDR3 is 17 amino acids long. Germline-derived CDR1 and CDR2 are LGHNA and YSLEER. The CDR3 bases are TGCGCCAGCAGCCAGACGTATCGGACAGACTTTAACACTGAAGCTTTCTTT. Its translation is CASSQTYRTDFNTEAFF.

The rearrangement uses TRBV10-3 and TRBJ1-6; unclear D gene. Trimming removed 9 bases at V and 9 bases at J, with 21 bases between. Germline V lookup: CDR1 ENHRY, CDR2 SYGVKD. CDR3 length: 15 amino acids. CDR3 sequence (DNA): TGTGCCATAGCATCGGACGGTCCTATGGCTTCACCCCTCCACTTT. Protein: CAIASDGPMASPLHF.

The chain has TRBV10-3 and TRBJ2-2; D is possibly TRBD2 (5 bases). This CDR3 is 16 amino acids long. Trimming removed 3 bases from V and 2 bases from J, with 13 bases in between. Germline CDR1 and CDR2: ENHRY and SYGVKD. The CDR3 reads CAISDAPEGNTGELFF. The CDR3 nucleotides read TGTGCCATCAGTGACGCCCCAGAGGGAAACACCGGGGAGCTGTTTTTT.

This CDR3 reads CAISEPHTGRQGPYEQYF. The DNA for the CDR3 is TGTGCCATCAGTGAGCCTCACACCGGACGACAGGGCCCCTACGAGCAGTACTTC. The rearrangement joins TRBV10-3 to TRBJ2-7, with 7 bases that match TRBD1. Looked up from germline, CDR1 is ENHRY and CDR2 is SYGVKD. V lost 2 bases to trimming and J lost 2 bases; unmatched junction nucleotides: 15. This CDR3 is 18 amino acids long.

The CDR3 DNA reads TGTGCCAGCTCCCCAGGGGGCAGCTACCGTGAGCAGTTCTTC. Its translation: CASSPGGSYREQFF. This rearrangement joins TRBV18 to TRBJ2-1; 8 bases line up with TRBD1. This CDR3 is 14 amino acids long. Germline V gives CDR1 KGHSH, CDR2 LQKENI. J lost 9 bases, V lost 6 bases, and 10 bases had no gene match.

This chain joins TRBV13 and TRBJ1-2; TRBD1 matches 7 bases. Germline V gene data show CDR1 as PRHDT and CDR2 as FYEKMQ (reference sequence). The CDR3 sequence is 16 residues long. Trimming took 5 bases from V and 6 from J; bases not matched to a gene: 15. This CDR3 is CASSAGQATTSHGYTF. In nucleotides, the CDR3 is TGTGCCAGCAGCGCAGGACAGGCAACCACATCACATGGCTACACCTTC.

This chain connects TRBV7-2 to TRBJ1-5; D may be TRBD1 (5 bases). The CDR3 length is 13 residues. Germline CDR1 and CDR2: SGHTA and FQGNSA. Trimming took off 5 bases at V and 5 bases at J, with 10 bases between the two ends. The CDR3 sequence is CASSRQGDQPQHF. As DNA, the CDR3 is TGTGCCAGCAGCCGGCAGGGTGATCAGCCCCAGCATTTT.